This T cell receptor (beta chain) stems from a study of control samples from healthy donors and cancer patients. TCRdb keeps only in-frame clones here, not all; method: immunoSEQ multiplex PCR. The sample has tens of thousands of clones, 87% seen once. Deletions cut 0 bases from V and 3 bases from J, with 11 bases between. The germline V gene encodes CDR1 LGHNA and CDR2 YSLEER. CDR3 size: 15 residues. The specimen was PBMCs. This sequence joins TRBV4-3 and TRBJ1-2; D perhaps matches TRBD1 (6 bases). The receptor was isolated from a woman aged 45-65 years with head and neck cancer. The CDR3, as DNA: TGCGCCAGCAGCCAAGAGACAGGAGAGTACTATGGCTACACCTTC. Translated: CASSQETGEYYGYTF.